One sample yielded the 20 T cell receptor beta chains listed below, sequenced in a study of blood T cell repertoires in COVID-19. Clones were sequenced by immunoSEQ multiplex PCR, and TCRdb holds only the in-frame ones, with some missing. The sample yields about 360,000 clones, more than 70% seen once. Sequencing input: PBMCs or T cells enriched from blood (not recorded which). The receptors come from a man aged 40-49 years in a cohort exposed to, infected with or recovered from COVID-19 (not recorded which).

V gene TRBV5-1 combines with J gene TRBJ2-1; D is uncertain. Trimming shortened V by 3 bases and J by 1 base, and 11 bases separated the two germline ends. Germline V lookup: CDR1 SGHRS, CDR2 YFSETQ. The length of the CDR3 is 15 residues. The CDR3 DNA sequence: TGCGCCAGCAGCTCCTTTGCGGATTCCTACAATGAGCAGTTCTTC. It translates to CASSSFADSYNEQFF.

V usage is TRBV6-5 and J usage is TRBJ1-2; weak D call: TRBD1 (6 bases). V shed 6 bases and J shed 6 bases, with 14 bases lying between them. Per the germline V gene, CDR1 is MNHEY and CDR2 is SVGAGI. The CDR3 covers 13 residues. Here the CDR3 reads CASRSQGYNGYTF. CDR3 DNA sequence: TGTGCCAGCAGATCACAGGGCTATAATGGCTACACCTTC.

The chain recombines TRBV3-1 (or the pseudogene TRBV3-2) with TRBJ1-3; D not resolved. This CDR3 contains 13 residues. CDR1 and CDR2 (germline): LGHDT, YNNKEL (reference sequence). The ends were cut back, 2 bases at V and 4 bases at J, with 6 bases in the middle. CDR3 residues: CASSQLSGNTIYF. Here the CDR3 DNA reads TGTGCCAGCAGCCAATTGTCAGGAAACACCATATATTTT.

The chain uses TRBV5-5 and TRBJ1-4; 10 bases agree with TRBD1. The CDR3 covers 16 residues. Looked up from germline, CDR1 is SGHKS and CDR2 is YYEKEE (reference sequence). V lost 0 bases to trimming and J lost 7 bases; unmatched junction nucleotides: 6. CDR3 in amino acids: CASSLGQGAGVEKLFF. In DNA form, the CDR3 reads TGTGCCAGCAGCTTGGGACAGGGGGCGGGGGTTGAAAAACTGTTTTTT.

The genes are TRBV7-9 and TRBJ2-2, with 8 bases fitting TRBD1. This CDR3 region has 15 residues. J was trimmed by 4 bases and V by 5 bases; bases with no gene match: 6. The germline CDR1 and CDR2 sequences are SEHNR and FQNEAQ (reference sequence). In DNA form, the CDR3 reads TGTGCCAGCAGCCCCGGGACAGGAGGCACCGGGGAGCTGTTTTTT. It is translated as CASSPGTGGTGELFF.

This clone was counted between two and nine times. This chain joins TRBV5-5 and TRBJ1-1; TRBD1 is a possible D gene (5 bases). CDR3 length: 14 amino acids. Germline V CDR1 and CDR2: SGHKS, YYEKEE (reference sequence). V dropped 3 bases and J dropped 0 bases, with 9 bases sitting between them. The CDR3 loop reads CASSSGWMNTEAFF. The CDR3 coding sequence is TGTGCCAGCAGCTCAGGGTGGATGAACACTGAAGCTTTCTTT.

V gene TRBV29-1 combines with J gene TRBJ2-2, with D perhaps matching TRBD1 (6 bases). The germline CDR1 and CDR2 sequences are SQVTM and ANQGSEA. The CDR3 has 13 residues. V lost 6 bases and J 3 bases, leaving 11 bases between the germline ends. This CDR3 is CSVDTGYTGELFF. CDR3 nucleotide sequence: TGCAGCGTGGATACAGGGTACACCGGGGAGCTGTTTTTT.

CDR3 region: CASRGGLGSTDTQYF. In DNA form, the CDR3 reads TGCGCCAGCAGGGGGGGACTAGGAAGCACAGATACGCAGTATTTT. The chain couples TRBV10-2 to TRBJ2-3, with 8 bases identical to TRBD2. The CDR3 contains 15 residues. V lost 6 bases to trimming and J lost 0 bases; unmatched junction nucleotides: 5. Germline V gives CDR1 WSHSY, CDR2 SAAADI.

V gene TRBV28 combines with J gene TRBJ1-4, with D possibly TRBD1 on 6 matching bases. The CDR3 consists of 13 residues. With 5 bases removed from V and 5 bases from J, the gap between germline ends came to 9 bases. Per the germline V gene, CDR1 is MDHEN and CDR2 is SYDVKM. CDR3 loop: CASSTGLNEKLFF. The CDR3, as DNA: TGTGCCAGCAGTACAGGGCTAAATGAAAAACTGTTTTTT.

This clone was seen just once. The chain recombines TRBV11-2 with TRBJ2-3; 10 bases agree with TRBD2. J was trimmed by 2 bases and V by 4 bases; bases with no gene match: 6. The V gene's germline CDR1 is SGHAT and CDR2 FQNNGV. This CDR3 contains 16 residues. This CDR3 reads CASSSRTSGLTDTQYF. DNA for the CDR3: TGTGCCAGCAGCTCCCGGACTAGCGGCCTCACAGATACGCAGTATTTT.

The chain uses TRBV27 and TRBJ2-7; 8 bases are shared with TRBD1. Trimming removed 4 bases from V and 0 bases from J; junction bases left unmatched: 8. Germline V CDR1 and CDR2: MNHEY, SMNVEV (reference sequence). The CDR3 loop spans 16 amino acids. The CDR3 bases are TGTGCCAGCAGTTACCGGATCGGACAGGGCTCCTACGAGCAGTACTTC. It codes for CASSYRIGQGSYEQYF.

Only one count was recorded for this clone. The rearrangement links TRBV7-9 to TRBJ2-5, with D uncertain. CDR3 length equals 13 residues. V was cut by 7 bases and J by 5 bases, with 14 bases left in between. Germline CDR1 and CDR2: SEHNR and FQNEAQ (reference sequence). The CDR3 protein is CASTPPVGETQYF. CDR3 in DNA: TGTGCCAGCACCCCCCCGGTCGGGGAGACCCAGTACTTC.

The chain links TRBV19 to TRBJ2-2; tentative D call: TRBD1 (6 bases). Trimming cost V 6 bases and J 7 bases, with 18 bases left between them. The germline gives CDR1 LNHDA, CDR2 SQIVND (reference sequence). CDR3 length: 15 residues. The CDR3 loop reads CASRPTGLNGGELFF. For the CDR3, the DNA is TGTGCCAGTAGGCCCACAGGGCTGAATGGCGGGGAGCTGTTTTTT.

J is TRBJ2-1 and V is TRBV11-2, with 8 bases matching TRBD2. CDR3 length equals 15 residues. The germline V gene encodes CDR1 SGHAT and CDR2 FQNNGV. Germline trimming cut 5 bases from V and 5 bases from J; bases unmatched to any gene: 8. The CDR3 bases are TGTGCCAGCAGCCTAGCGGGTCCACGGAACAATGAGCAGTTCTTC. Amino acids: CASSLAGPRNNEQFF. The full variable domain, rest sourced from reference TRBV11-2 and TRBJ2-1, is EAGVAQSPRYKIIEKRQSVAFWCNPISGHATLYWYQQILGQGPKLLIQFQNNGVVDDSQLPKDRFSAERLKGVDSTLKIQPAKLEDSAVYLCASSLAGPRNNEQFFGPGTRLTVL.

The chain links TRBV11-3 to TRBJ2-2, with TRBD2 matching over 9 bases. Germline V gives CDR1 SGHNT, CDR2 YENEEA. The CDR3 contains 17 residues. Losses at the gene ends were 2 bases for V and 6 bases for J; bases not matched to a gene: 10. The CDR3 DNA is TGTGCCAGCAGCTTATCTGCGGGAGGGCCTGTTTCCGGGGAGCTGTTTTTT. Protein product: CASSLSAGGPVSGELFF. Drawing the rest from reference TRBV11-3 and TRBJ2-2, the complete variable domain is EAGVVQSPRYKIIEKKQPVAFWCNPISGHNTLYWYLQNLGQGPELLIRYENEEAVDDSQLPKDRFSAERLKGVDSTLKIQPAELGDSAVYLCASSLSAGGPVSGELFFGEGSRLTVL.

The rearrangement links TRBV11-2 to TRBJ2-7; D not certain. Trimming took 1 base from V and 0 from J, leaving 7 bases between them. This CDR3 is built from 14 residues. The germline CDR1 and CDR2 sequences are SGHAT and FQNNGV. In DNA, the CDR3 is TGTGCCAGCAGCTTAGGGTGGAGCTCCTACGAGCAGTACTTC. This sequence encodes CASSLGWSSYEQYF.

This clone was recorded only once. The chain carries TRBV28 and TRBJ1-6; tentatively, D is TRBD1 (6 bases). CDR3 size: 16 residues. Trimming shortened V by 5 bases and J by 7 bases, and 18 bases separated the two germline ends. Germline CDR1 is MDHEN and CDR2 is SYDVKM. The CDR3 nucleotides are TGTGCCAGCAGTCCCCTACGAACAGGGTACAATTCACCCCTCCACTTT. Amino acid sequence: CASSPLRTGYNSPLHF.

The chain carries TRBV7-9 and TRBJ1-2, with 7 bases matching TRBD1. The V segment lost 3 bases and the J segment 6 bases; nucleotides outside the gene matches: 7. CDR3 length: 14 amino acids. Germline CDR1 SEHNR, CDR2 FQNEAQ (reference sequence). Here the CDR3 DNA reads TGTGCCAGCAGCTTTACCGGGACAGCAAATGGCTACACCTTC. This gives the protein CASSFTGTANGYTF.

The gene calls are TRBV15 and TRBJ1-2; 7 nucleotides line up with TRBD1. J was trimmed by 3 bases and V by 2 bases; bases with no gene match: 9. Germline CDR1 and CDR2: LNHNV and YYDKDF (reference sequence). The CDR3 is 16 amino acids. CDR3 sequence: CATSRPRQGRDYGYTF. The CDR3 region has the DNA TGTGCCACCAGCAGACCTAGACAGGGCCGAGACTATGGCTACACCTTC.

The chain has TRBV30 and TRBJ2-3; TRBD1 matches at 12 bases. With V trimmed by 4 bases and J by 3 bases, 8 bases remained unmatched. Germline CDR1 reads GTSNPN; CDR2 reads SVGIG (reference sequence). CDR3 length: 16 residues. The CDR3 loop reads CAWTRDRGLSTDTQYF. For the CDR3, the DNA is TGTGCCTGGACAAGGGACAGGGGGCTAAGTACAGATACGCAGTATTTT.